The next 13 T cell receptor beta chains were all read from a single sample in a study of blood T cells in healthy people across ages. A second roughly 6 to 11 cycle PCR used barcoded and J-beta primers. TCRdb called the 5' RACE reads again in MiXCR, with one record for every CDR3 protein. The sample includes 590,000 or so distinct CDR3 sequences, roughly 30% seen only once; the top ten take around 16%. Material: blood. Source of these receptors: an elderly woman in good health.

The table lists this clonotype with a few counts. V and J are TRBV3-1 and TRBJ2-5; 13 bases are a match to TRBD2. Germline loops: CDR1 LGHDT, CDR2 YNNKEL (reference sequence). V shed 4 bases and J 0 bases; nucleotides not matched to a gene: 8. The CDR3 is made up of 18 amino acids. CDR3 sequence: CASSPGGLAGPYQETQYF. The CDR3 DNA reads TGTGCCAGCAGCCCCGGGGGACTAGCGGGACCGTACCAAGAGACCCAGTACTTC.

This clonotype was observed a handful of times. This chain joins TRBV3-1 and TRBJ1-1; 11 bases map to TRBD1. The J segment lost 0 bases and the V segment lost 4 bases, leaving 7 bases of the junction unmatched. The V gene's germline CDR1 is LGHDT and CDR2 YNNKEL (reference sequence). This CDR3 is built from 17 residues. DNA of the CDR3: TGTGCCAGCAGCCTAGGACAGGGGGCAAGAATGAACACTGAAGCTTTCTTT. This codes for CASSLGQGARMNTEAFF.

The chain links TRBV20-1 to TRBJ2-3; TRBD2 aligns across 8 bases. This CDR3 is 19 amino acids long. J gave up 6 bases and V 1 base, and 21 bases lay outside the gene matches. Germline V gene sequence: CDR1 DFQATT, CDR2 SNEGSKA (reference sequence). CDR3 bases: TGCAGTGCTAGAGGAGGGGGAGCGGGGGCCAACACCTCCCCCGATACGCAGTATTTT. Translation gives CSARGGGAGANTSPDTQYF.

The table lists this clonotype with many counts. The V call is TRBV20-1, the J call TRBJ1-2, with D possibly TRBD1 on 5 matching bases. Trimming removed 2 bases at V and 4 bases at J, with 14 bases between. Germline V lookup: CDR1 DFQATT, CDR2 SNEGSKA (reference sequence). CDR3 length equals 14 residues. The CDR3 DNA reads as TGCAGTGCTAGACTCACGGGGCGGGTCTATGGCTACACCTTC. It yields the protein CSARLTGRVYGYTF.

At least ten counts were recorded for this clonotype. The chain couples TRBV18 to TRBJ1-5, with D maybe TRBD1 (5 bases). Trimming shortened V by 3 bases and J by 2 bases, and 17 bases separated the two germline ends. CDR3 length: 17 amino acids. Germline loops: CDR1 KGHSH, CDR2 LQKENI. CDR3 DNA sequence: TGTGCCAGCTCACCCCGGGGCAGGTCGGGGGGCAATCAGCCCCAGCATTTT. It translates to CASSPRGRSGGNQPQHF.

This clonotype was seen repeatedly, ten times or more. V is TRBV5-6 and J is TRBJ1-1; TRBD1 agrees at 8 bases. Germline values: CDR1 SGHDT, CDR2 YYEEEE. V gave up 1 base and J gave up 5 bases; unmatched junction bases: 7. CDR3 length: 15 amino acids. CDR3 coding DNA: TGTGCCAGCAGCTTGCCAGGGGGCGAAAGGACTGAAGCTTTCTTT. Translation: CASSLPGGERTEAFF.

Turning to this clonotype: Possible read error: a much larger clone is one base away. The genes are TRBV5-1 and TRBJ2-7; tentative D call: TRBD2 (5 bases). CDR3 length equals 13 residues. Germline assignment: CDR1 SGHRS and CDR2 YFSETQ. V lost 0 bases to trimming and J lost 7 bases, with 11 bases between them. CDR3 protein: CASSLAGNNEQYF. The DNA for the CDR3 is TGCGCCAGCAGCTTGGCCGGGAACAATGAGCAGTACTTC. Using reference TRBV5-1 and TRBJ2-7 for the parts outside the CDR3, the full variable domain is KAGVTQTPRYLIKTRGQQVTLSCSPISGHRSVSWYQQTPGQGLQFLFEYFSETQRNKGNFPGRFSGRQFSNSRSEMNVSTLELGDSALYLCASSLAGNNEQYFGPGTRLTVT.

This clonotype was picked up many times. V usage is TRBV12-3 or TRBV12-4 and J usage is TRBJ2-3; 9 nucleotides match TRBD2. This CDR3 region has 16 residues. With 0 bases clipped from V and 6 bases from J, the junction kept 7 bases outside the gene matches. The CDR3 spells CASSLAQIAGVDTQYF. DNA of the CDR3: TGTGCCAGCAGTTTAGCGCAAATAGCGGGGGTTGATACGCAGTATTTT.

This clonotype was detected only a few times. It may be a read error: a sequence one base away is much more abundant. CDR3 region: CATRDGGTDTQYF. CDR3 DNA sequence: TGTGCCACCAGGGACGGCGGCACAGATACGCAGTATTTT. V is TRBV24-1 and J is TRBJ2-3, with D hard to call. The CDR3 has 13 amino acids. V was clipped by 7 bases and J by 1 base, with 8 bases between them. Germline V gene lookup returns CDR1 KGHDR and CDR2 SFDVKD.

In its sample, this clonotype was seen a few times. This sequence joins TRBV28 and TRBJ1-5, with a possible D match to TRBD1 (5 bases). The V and J ends lost 8 bases and 6 bases respectively, with 20 bases between them. The CDR3 has 15 amino acids. Germline V gene data show CDR1 as MDHEN and CDR2 as SYDVKM. The CDR3 region is CASDPQGLGIQPQHF. DNA of the CDR3: TGTGCCAGCGACCCGCAGGGTTTAGGGATTCAGCCCCAGCATTTT.

This clonotype was recorded many times. This chain uses TRBV18 with TRBJ2-7; D gene ambiguous. V was trimmed by 3 bases and J by 5 bases, leaving 11 bases between them. The CDR3 is 13 residues long. Germline assignment: CDR1 KGHSH and CDR2 LQKENI. CDR3 DNA sequence: TGTGCCAGCTCACCGCGTGAAGATAACGAGCAGTACTTC. As protein: CASSPREDNEQYF.

The sample holds many counts of this clonotype. The rearrangement uses TRBV7-9 and TRBJ1-2; D gene unclear. This CDR3 has 13 amino acids. CDR1 is SEHNR and CDR2 is FQNEAQ in the germline V gene (reference sequence). V was cut by 4 bases and J by 0 bases, with 6 bases left in between. The CDR3 reads CASSSPPNYGYTF. The CDR3 nucleotides are TGTGCCAGCAGCTCACCCCCTAACTATGGCTACACCTTC.

The chain has TRBV4-2 and TRBJ1-3; D is perhaps TRBD1 (6 bases). Per germline, CDR1 LGHNA and CDR2 YNFKEQ. V gave up 0 bases and J gave up 3 bases, with 12 bases separating them. The CDR3 contains 16 residues. CDR3 DNA sequence: TGTGCCAGCAGCCAAGAATCGGCAGGGGATGGAAACACCATATATTTT. The encoded protein is CASSQESAGDGNTIYF.